This TCR beta chain was captured by sequencing in a study of blood T cell repertoires in COVID-19. Study overall: COVID-19 samples, acute and convalescent, were from the United States, Italy and Spain.

Sequenced by immunoSEQ multiplex PCR; TCRdb stores in-frame clones only, minus some. The sample yields 15,000 or so clones, 88% seen once. The source is a human donor in a cohort sampled during active COVID-19. The sequenced material came from peripheral blood.

CDR3 in amino acids: CASSLAREVNEKLFF. The CDR3 nucleotides are TGCGCCAGCAGCTTGGCACGGGAAGTTAATGAAAAACTGTTTTTT. The chain uses TRBV5-1 and TRBJ1-4; D is unclear. Germline V gives CDR1 SGHRS, CDR2 YFSETQ. This CDR3 comprises 15 residues. The V end lost 0 bases, the J end lost 4 bases, and 10 bases lay between the germline ends.